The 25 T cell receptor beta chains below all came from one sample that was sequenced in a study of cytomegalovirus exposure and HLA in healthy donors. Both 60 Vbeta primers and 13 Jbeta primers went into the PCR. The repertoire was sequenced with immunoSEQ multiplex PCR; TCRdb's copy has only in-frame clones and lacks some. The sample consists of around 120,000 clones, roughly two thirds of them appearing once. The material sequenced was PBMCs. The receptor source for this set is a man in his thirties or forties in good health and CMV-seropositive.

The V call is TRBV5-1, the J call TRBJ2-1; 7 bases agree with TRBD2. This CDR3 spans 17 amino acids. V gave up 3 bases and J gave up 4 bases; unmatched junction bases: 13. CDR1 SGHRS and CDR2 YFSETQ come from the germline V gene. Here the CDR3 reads CASSSDNRDYRYNEQFF. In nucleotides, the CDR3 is TGCGCCAGCAGCTCGGACAACCGGGACTACAGGTACAATGAGCAGTTCTTC.

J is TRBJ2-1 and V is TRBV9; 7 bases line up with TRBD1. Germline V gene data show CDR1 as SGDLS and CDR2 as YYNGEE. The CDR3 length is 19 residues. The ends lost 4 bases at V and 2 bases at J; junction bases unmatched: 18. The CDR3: CASSTHRDSNSAAYNEQFF. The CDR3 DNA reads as TGTGCCAGCAGCACCCACCGGGACAGCAATTCCGCCGCCTACAATGAGCAGTTCTTC.

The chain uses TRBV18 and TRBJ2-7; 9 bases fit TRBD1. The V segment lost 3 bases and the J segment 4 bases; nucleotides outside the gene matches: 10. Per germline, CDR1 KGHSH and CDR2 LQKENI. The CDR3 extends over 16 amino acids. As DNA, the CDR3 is TGTGCCAGCTCACCCGGACGGGACAGGGTCACGTACGAGCAGTACTTC. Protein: CASSPGRDRVTYEQYF.

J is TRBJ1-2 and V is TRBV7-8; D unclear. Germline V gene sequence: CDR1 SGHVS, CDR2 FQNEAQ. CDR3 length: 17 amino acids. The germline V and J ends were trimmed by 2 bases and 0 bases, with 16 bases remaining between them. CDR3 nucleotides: TGTGCCAGCAGCTTATTCCTGGCCGGGGAGGCTAACTATGGCTACACCTTC. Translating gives CASSLFLAGEANYGYTF.

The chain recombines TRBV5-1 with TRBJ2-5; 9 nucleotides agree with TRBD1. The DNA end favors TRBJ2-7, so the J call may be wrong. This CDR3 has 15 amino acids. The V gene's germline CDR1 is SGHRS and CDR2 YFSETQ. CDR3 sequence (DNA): TGCGCCAGCAGCTCGCCGGGACAGGGAAAAGACGAGCAGTACTTC. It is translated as CASSSPGQGKDEQYF.

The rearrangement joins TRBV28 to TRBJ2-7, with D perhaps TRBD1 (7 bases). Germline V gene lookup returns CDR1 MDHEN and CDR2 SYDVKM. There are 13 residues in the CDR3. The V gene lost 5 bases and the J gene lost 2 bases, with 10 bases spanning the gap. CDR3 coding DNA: TGTGCCAGCAGTACAGGGGAGGCCTACGAGCAGTACTTC. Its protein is CASSTGEAYEQYF.

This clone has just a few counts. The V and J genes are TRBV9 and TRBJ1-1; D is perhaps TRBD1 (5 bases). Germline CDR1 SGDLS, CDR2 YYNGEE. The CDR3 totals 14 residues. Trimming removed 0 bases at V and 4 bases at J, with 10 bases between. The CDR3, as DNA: TGTGCCAGCAGCGTAGACGGCAGGGTCACTGAAGCTTTCTTT. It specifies CASSVDGRVTEAFF.

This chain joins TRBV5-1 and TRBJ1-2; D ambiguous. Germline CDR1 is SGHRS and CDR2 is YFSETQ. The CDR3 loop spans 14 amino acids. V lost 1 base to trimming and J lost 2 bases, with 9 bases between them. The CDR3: CASSLSLGNYGYTF. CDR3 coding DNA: TGCGCCAGCAGCTTGTCTCTCGGGAACTATGGCTACACCTTC.

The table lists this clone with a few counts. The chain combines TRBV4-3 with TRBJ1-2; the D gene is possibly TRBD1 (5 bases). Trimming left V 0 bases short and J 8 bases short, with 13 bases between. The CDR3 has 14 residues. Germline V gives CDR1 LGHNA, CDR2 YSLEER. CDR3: CASSQDRSREGYTF. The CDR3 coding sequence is TGCGCCAGCAGCCAAGATCGGAGCAGGGAAGGCTACACCTTC.

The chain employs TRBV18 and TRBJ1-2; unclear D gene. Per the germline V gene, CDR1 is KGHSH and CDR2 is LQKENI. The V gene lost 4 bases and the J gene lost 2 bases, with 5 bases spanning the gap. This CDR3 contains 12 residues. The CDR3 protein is CASSQENYGYTF. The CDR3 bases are TGTGCCAGCTCACAGGAGAACTATGGCTACACCTTC.

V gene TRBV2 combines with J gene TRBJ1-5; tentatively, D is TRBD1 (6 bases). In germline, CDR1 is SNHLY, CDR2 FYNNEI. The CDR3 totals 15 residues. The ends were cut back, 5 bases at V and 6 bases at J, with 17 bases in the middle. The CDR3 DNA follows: TGTGCCAGCAGTCTGGGGGGGGGCGGCGGTCAGCCCCAGCATTTT. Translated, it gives CASSLGGGGGQPQHF. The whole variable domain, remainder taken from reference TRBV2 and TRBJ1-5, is EPEVTQTPSHQVTQMGQEVILRCVPISNHLYFYWYRQILGQKVEFLVSFYNNEISEKSEIFDDQFSVERPDGSNFTLKIRSTKLEDSAMYFCASSLGGGGGQPQHFGDGTRLSIL.

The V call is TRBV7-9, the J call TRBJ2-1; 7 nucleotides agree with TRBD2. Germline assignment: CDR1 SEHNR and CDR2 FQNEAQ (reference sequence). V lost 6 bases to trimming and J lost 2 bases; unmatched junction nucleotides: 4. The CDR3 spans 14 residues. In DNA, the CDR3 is TGTGCCAGCAGTCGGGAGGCCGCCTACAATGAGCAGTTCTTC. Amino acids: CASSREAAYNEQFF.

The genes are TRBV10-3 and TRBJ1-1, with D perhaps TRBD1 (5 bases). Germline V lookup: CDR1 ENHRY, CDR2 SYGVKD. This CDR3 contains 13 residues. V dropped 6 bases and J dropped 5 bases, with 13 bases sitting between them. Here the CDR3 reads CAIRWGERTEAFF. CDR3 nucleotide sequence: TGTGCCATCAGGTGGGGGGAGAGGACTGAAGCTTTCTTT.

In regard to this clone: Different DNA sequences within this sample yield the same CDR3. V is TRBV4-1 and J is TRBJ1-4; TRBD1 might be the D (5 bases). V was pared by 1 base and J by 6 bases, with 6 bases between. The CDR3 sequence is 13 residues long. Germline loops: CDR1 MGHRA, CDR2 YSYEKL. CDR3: CASSQGGDEKLFF. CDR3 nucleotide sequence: TGCGCCAGCAGCCAAGGGGGCGATGAAAAACTGTTTTTT.

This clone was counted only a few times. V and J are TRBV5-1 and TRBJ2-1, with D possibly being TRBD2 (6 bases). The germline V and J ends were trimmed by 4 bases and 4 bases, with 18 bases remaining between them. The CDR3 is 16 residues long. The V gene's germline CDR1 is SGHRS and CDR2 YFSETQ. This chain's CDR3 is CASSPPRDGGYNEQFF. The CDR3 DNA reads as TGCGCCAGCAGCCCCCCCCGGGATGGGGGGTACAATGAGCAGTTCTTC.

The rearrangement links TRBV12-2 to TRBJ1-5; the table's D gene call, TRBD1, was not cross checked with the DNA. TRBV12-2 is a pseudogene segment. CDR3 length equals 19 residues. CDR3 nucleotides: TGTGCAAGTCGCTTAGCGGGGCAAGACAGTAAGTATAGCAATCAGCCCCAGCATTTT. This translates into CASRLAGQDSKYSNQPQHF.

The CDR3 here is CASSMRQNHQETQYF. DNA of the CDR3: TGCGCCAGCAGCATGCGACAGAACCACCAAGAGACCCAGTACTTC. This sequence joins TRBV5-1 and TRBJ2-5; D might be TRBD1 (5 bases). Trimming pared 4 bases from V and 0 bases from J, leaving 13 bases between. CDR1 and CDR2 from the germline V gene are SGHRS and YFSETQ. This CDR3 spans 15 amino acids.

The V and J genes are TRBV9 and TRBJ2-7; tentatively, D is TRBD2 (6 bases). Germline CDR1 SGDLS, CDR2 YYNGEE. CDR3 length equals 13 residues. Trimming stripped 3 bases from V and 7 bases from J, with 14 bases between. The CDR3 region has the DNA TGTGCCAGCAGCGCCCGACTAGAAGGGGAGCAGTACTTC. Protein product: CASSARLEGEQYF. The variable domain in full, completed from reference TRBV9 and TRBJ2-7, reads DSGVTQTPKHLITATGQRVTLRCSPRSGDLSVYWYQQSLDQGLQFLIQYYNGEERAKGNILERFSAQQFPDLHSELNLSSLELGDSALYFCASSARLEGEQYFGPGTRLTVT.

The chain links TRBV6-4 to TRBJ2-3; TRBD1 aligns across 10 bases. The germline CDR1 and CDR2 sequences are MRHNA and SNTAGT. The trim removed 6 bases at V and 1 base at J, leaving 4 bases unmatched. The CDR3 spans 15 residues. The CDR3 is CASSPGTGGTDTQYF. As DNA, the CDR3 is TGTGCCAGCAGCCCCGGGACAGGGGGCACAGATACGCAGTATTTT.

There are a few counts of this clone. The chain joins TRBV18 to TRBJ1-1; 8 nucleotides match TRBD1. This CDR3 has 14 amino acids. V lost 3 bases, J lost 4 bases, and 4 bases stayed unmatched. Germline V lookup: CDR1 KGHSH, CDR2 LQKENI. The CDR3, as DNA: TGTGCCAGCTCACCGAAAACAGGGGGCACTGAAGCTTTCTTT. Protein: CASSPKTGGTEAFF.

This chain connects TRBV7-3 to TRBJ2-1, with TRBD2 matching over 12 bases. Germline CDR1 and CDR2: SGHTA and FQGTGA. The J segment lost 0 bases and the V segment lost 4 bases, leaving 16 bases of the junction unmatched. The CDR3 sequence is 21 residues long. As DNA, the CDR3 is TGTGCCAGCAGCTCCCCAGGACTAGCGGGGAGGACCCCCAGCTCCTACAATGAGCAGTTCTTC. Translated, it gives CASSSPGLAGRTPSSYNEQFF.

In nucleotides, the CDR3 is TGTGCCAGCAGTTGGAGAAGCGGGAGTGGTTGGAATGAGCAGTTCTTC. It translates to CASSWRSGSGWNEQFF. The chain has TRBV27 and TRBJ2-1; 8 nucleotides match TRBD2. Germline V gene sequence: CDR1 MNHEY, CDR2 SMNVEV (reference sequence). CDR3 length equals 16 residues. Trimming took 4 bases from V and 7 from J; bases not matched to a gene: 12.

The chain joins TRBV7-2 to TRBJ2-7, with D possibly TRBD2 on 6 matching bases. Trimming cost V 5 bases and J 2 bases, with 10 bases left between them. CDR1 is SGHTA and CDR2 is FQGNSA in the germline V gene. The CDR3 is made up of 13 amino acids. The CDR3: CASSRTTAYEQYF. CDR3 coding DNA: TGTGCCAGCAGCCGGACTACCGCCTACGAGCAGTACTTC.

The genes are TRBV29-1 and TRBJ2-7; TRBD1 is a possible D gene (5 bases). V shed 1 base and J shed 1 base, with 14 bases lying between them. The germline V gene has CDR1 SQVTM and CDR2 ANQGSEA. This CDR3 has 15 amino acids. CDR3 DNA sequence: TGCAGCGTTGAAGGGGTCCAGGGCCTATCCTACGAGCAGTACTTC. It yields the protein CSVEGVQGLSYEQYF.

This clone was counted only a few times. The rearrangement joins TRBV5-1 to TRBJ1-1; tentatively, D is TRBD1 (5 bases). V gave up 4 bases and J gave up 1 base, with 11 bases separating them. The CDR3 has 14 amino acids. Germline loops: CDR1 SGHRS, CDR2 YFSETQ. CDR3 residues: CASSRATGNTEAFF. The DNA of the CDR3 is TGCGCCAGCAGCCGTGCTACAGGGAACACTGAAGCTTTCTTT.